One and the same sample provided the 28 T cell receptor beta chains below, sequenced in a study of blood T cell repertoires in COVID-19. The method was immunoSEQ multiplex PCR; TCRdb's version includes in-frame clones alone and lacks a portion of them. This table has around 270,000 clones, around 90% appearing once. The sequencing sample was made of peripheral blood. The source of these receptors is a man aged 55 to 70 who had recovered from COVID-19.

The rearrangement uses TRBV19 and TRBJ2-5; TRBD1 is a possible D gene (5 bases). The germline CDR1 and CDR2 sequences are LNHDA and SQIVND (reference sequence). The V gene lost 5 bases and the J gene lost 4 bases, with 17 bases spanning the gap. The CDR3 extends over 15 amino acids. The CDR3 sequence: CASSWGVGLGETQYF. DNA for the CDR3: TGTGCCAGTAGTTGGGGCGTGGGGCTGGGAGAGACCCAGTACTTC.

CDR3 amino acids: CASSSPYGGNEQFF. DNA of the CDR3: TGTGCCAGCTCATCCCCGTACGGGGGGAATGAGCAGTTCTTC. The J gene is TRBJ2-1, the V gene TRBV18; 7 bases line up with TRBD2. Looked up from germline, CDR1 is KGHSH and CDR2 is LQKENI. The CDR3 is 14 residues long. With V trimmed by 5 bases and J by 7 bases, 8 bases remained unmatched.

The chain carries TRBV19 and TRBJ2-1, with 7 bases fitting TRBD1. The CDR3 has 15 amino acids. Germline V gene lookup returns CDR1 LNHDA and CDR2 SQIVND (reference sequence). With V trimmed by 5 bases and J by 5 bases, 9 bases remained unmatched. The CDR3 sequence: CASSPIGTANNEQFF. In nucleotides, the CDR3 is TGTGCCAGTAGTCCCATAGGGACAGCCAACAATGAGCAGTTCTTC.

This chain's CDR3 is CASSVGVQGPETQYF. DNA of the CDR3: TGTGCCAGCAGCGTAGGAGTACAGGGACCGGAGACCCAGTACTTC. V gene TRBV9 combines with J gene TRBJ2-5; D possibly corresponds to TRBD1 (6 bases). Germline V gene sequence: CDR1 SGDLS, CDR2 YYNGEE. The CDR3 is made up of 15 amino acids. Trimming left V 0 bases short and J 5 bases short, with 14 bases between. Full variable domain (remainder filled in from reference TRBV9 and TRBJ2-5): DSGVTQTPKHLITATGQRVTLRCSPRSGDLSVYWYQQSLDQGLQFLIQYYNGEERAKGNILERFSAQQFPDLHSELNLSSLELGDSALYFCASSVGVQGPETQYFGPGTRLLVL.

This sequence joins TRBV7-9 and TRBJ1-1; tentatively, D is TRBD1 (5 bases). Germline V gene lookup returns CDR1 SEHNR and CDR2 FQNEAQ (reference sequence). The CDR3 loop spans 15 amino acids. V lost 0 bases, J lost 3 bases, and 11 bases lay in between. The CDR3 reads CASSLAQGSYTEAFF. CDR3 DNA: TGTGCCAGCAGCTTAGCCCAGGGTTCTTACACTGAAGCTTTCTTT.

The V gene is TRBV9, the J gene TRBJ2-1; TRBD1 agrees at 9 bases. V was clipped by 4 bases and J by 5 bases; unmatched bases: 10. Germline-derived CDR1 and CDR2 are SGDLS and YYNGEE. This CDR3 spans 16 amino acids. The CDR3 region is CASSLYRGLGDNEQFF. As DNA, the CDR3 is TGTGCCAGCAGCTTGTACAGGGGGCTCGGGGACAATGAGCAGTTCTTC.

The V call is TRBV5-4, the J call TRBJ2-1; a weak D match, TRBD2 (6 bases). The CDR3 is made up of 15 amino acids. CDR1 and CDR2 (germline): SGHNT, YYREEE (reference sequence). V was pared by 3 bases and J by 2 bases, with 12 bases between. CDR3 bases: TGTGCCAGCAGCTGGGACTCCCTAACCTACAATGAGCAGTTCTTC. The encoded protein is CASSWDSLTYNEQFF. The variable domain in full, completed from reference TRBV5-4 and TRBJ2-1, reads ETGVTQSPTHLIKTRGQQVTLRCSSQSGHNTVSWYQQALGQGPQFIFQYYREEENGRGNFPPRFSGLQFPNYSSELNVNALELDDSALYLCASSWDSLTYNEQFFGPGTRLTVL.

The chain recombines TRBV20-1 with TRBJ2-5; 11 bases align to TRBD2. The CDR3 has 14 residues. With 3 bases clipped from V and 4 bases from J, the junction kept 4 bases outside the gene matches. Germline CDR1 reads DFQATT; CDR2 reads SNEGSKA (reference sequence). Here the CDR3 reads CSASSGGARETQYF. The CDR3, as DNA: TGCAGTGCTAGTAGCGGGGGGGCCCGAGAGACCCAGTACTTC.

This clone was detected only a few times. V usage is TRBV9 and J usage is TRBJ2-7; the match to TRBD2 covers 9 bases. The CDR3 is 18 residues long. The J segment lost 2 bases and the V segment lost 0 bases, leaving 12 bases of the junction unmatched. Per germline, CDR1 SGDLS and CDR2 YYNGEE. CDR3 DNA: TGTGCCAGCAGCGTAGCATCGGGGTCTAGCGGGGCAACCTACGAGCAGTACTTC. It is translated as CASSVASGSSGATYEQYF.

The chain employs TRBV5-4 and TRBJ2-5; TRBD2 is a possible D gene (6 bases). The germline V gene encodes CDR1 SGHNT and CDR2 YYREEE (reference sequence). V was pared by 4 bases and J by 1 base, with 8 bases between. CDR3 length equals 13 residues. The CDR3 protein is CASSISGQETQYF. The CDR3 DNA reads TGTGCCAGCAGCATTAGCGGCCAAGAGACCCAGTACTTC.

This chain links TRBV6-5 with TRBJ2-5; 7 bases match TRBD2. This CDR3 is 14 amino acids long. Germline CDR1 is MNHEY and CDR2 is SVGAGI. Trimming removed 7 bases from V and 5 bases from J; junction bases left unmatched: 10. For the CDR3, the DNA is TGTGCCAGCACCCCCGTGGGAGCGGGGGAGACCCAGTACTTC. Amino acid sequence: CASTPVGAGETQYF.

The chain links TRBV27 to TRBJ1-1; the D gene is possibly TRBD1 (5 bases). Trimming removed 2 bases from V and 4 bases from J, with 11 bases in between. Germline CDR1 reads MNHEY; CDR2 reads SMNVEV (reference sequence). The CDR3 covers 14 residues. Here the CDR3 DNA reads TGTGCCAGCAGTTTAACAGGACAATCCACTGAAGCTTTCTTT. Its protein product is CASSLTGQSTEAFF.

This chain links TRBV6-6 with TRBJ2-2, with 7 positions matching TRBD1. The CDR3 contains 18 residues. Trimming removed 5 bases from V and 1 base from J; junction bases left unmatched: 13. Germline V gene data show CDR1 as MNHNY and CDR2 as SVGAGI (reference sequence). CDR3 residues: CASSRRATGTVNTGELFF. CDR3 DNA sequence: TGTGCCAGCAGTCGGCGGGCCACCGGGACAGTGAACACCGGGGAGCTGTTTTTT.

This clone was observed a few times. The chain carries TRBV7-9 and TRBJ1-6; the D gene is possibly TRBD1 (6 bases). The CDR3 is 14 amino acids. The V end lost 5 bases, the J end lost 6 bases, and 11 bases lay between the germline ends. The germline gives CDR1 SEHNR, CDR2 FQNEAQ (reference sequence). DNA for the CDR3: TGTGCCAGCAGCCAGGGACAAGTTAATTCACCCCTCCACTTT. It encodes CASSQGQVNSPLHF.

J is TRBJ2-1 and V is TRBV19; weak D call: TRBD1 (7 bases). V shed 6 bases and J shed 5 bases, with 20 bases lying between them. The germline V gene encodes CDR1 LNHDA and CDR2 SQIVND (reference sequence). CDR3 size: 16 residues. The CDR3 sequence: CASRRGARQGDNEQFF. CDR3 bases: TGTGCCAGTAGAAGGGGGGCTAGACAGGGAGACAATGAGCAGTTCTTC.

This chain uses TRBV5-1 with TRBJ2-1; D may be TRBD2 (6 bases). CDR3 length: 14 residues. The V gene's germline CDR1 is SGHRS and CDR2 YFSETQ. Trimming shortened V by 3 bases and J by 6 bases, and 13 bases separated the two germline ends. The CDR3 is CASSWRDPLNEQFF. CDR3 nucleotide sequence: TGCGCCAGCAGCTGGCGGGACCCCCTCAATGAGCAGTTCTTC.

The V gene is TRBV13, the J gene TRBJ2-5; 7 bases match TRBD1. The CDR3 consists of 14 residues. The junction had 0 bases not matched to a gene; V was cut back by 0 bases and J by 2 bases. The germline gives CDR1 PRHDT, CDR2 FYEKMQ (reference sequence). The CDR3 reads CASSLGTGQETQYF. CDR3 bases: TGTGCCAGCAGCTTAGGGACAGGGCAAGAGACCCAGTACTTC.

This clone was seen just once. The chain joins TRBV6-1 to TRBJ2-7, with D possibly matching TRBD2 (7 bases). The CDR3 consists of 14 residues. V was trimmed by 2 bases and J by 12 bases, leaving 20 bases between them. From germline, CDR1 is MNHNS and CDR2 SASEGT. CDR3 amino acids: CASSELGAGAGWYF. The CDR3 DNA reads as TGTGCCAGCAGTGAATTGGGGGCGGGGGCAGGGTGGTACTTC.

The V gene is TRBV30, the J gene TRBJ2-5; D may be TRBD1 (5 bases). Trimming took off 4 bases at V and 0 bases at J, with 21 bases between the two ends. This CDR3 spans 17 amino acids. CDR1 is GTSNPN, CDR2 SVGIG, per germline (reference sequence). The CDR3 here is CAWTPLDRNLYQETQYF. Here the CDR3 DNA reads TGTGCCTGGACCCCTTTAGACAGAAACTTGTACCAAGAGACCCAGTACTTC. Looking up the rest from reference TRBV30 and TRBJ2-5 gives the full variable domain: SQTIHQWPATLVQPVGSPLSLECTVEGTSNPNLYWYRQAAGRGLQLLFYSVGIGQISSEVPQNLSASRPQDRQFILSSKKLLLSDSGFYLCAWTPLDRNLYQETQYFGPGTRLLVL.

The chain links TRBV7-2 to TRBJ2-6; tentative D call: TRBD2 (5 bases). V was shortened by 5 bases and J by 1 base, with 12 bases between the two germline ends. The CDR3 extends over 16 amino acids. Looked up from germline, CDR1 is SGHTA and CDR2 is FQGNSA. DNA for the CDR3: TGTGCCAGCAGCAACAAAAGGAGGTCTGGGGCCAACGTCCTGACTTTC. Translation: CASSNKRRSGANVLTF. Full variable domain (outside the CDR3, taken from reference TRBV7-2 and TRBJ2-6): GAGVSQSPSNKVTEKGKDVELRCDPISGHTALYWYRQSLGQGLEFLIYFQGNSAPDKSGLPSDRFSAERTGGSVSTLTIQRTQQEDSAVYLCASSNKRRSGANVLTFGAGSRLTVL.

This chain connects TRBV6-4 to TRBJ2-1, with TRBD2 identical over 7 bases. This CDR3 has 14 residues. V shed 2 bases and J 2 bases; nucleotides not matched to a gene: 0. Germline CDR1 MRHNA, CDR2 SNTAGT. As DNA, the CDR3 is TGTGCCAGCAGTGACGGGGGGGCCTACAATGAGCAGTTCTTC. Translation: CASSDGGAYNEQFF.

V is TRBV7-2 and J is TRBJ2-3; TRBD2 matches 8 bases. The CDR3 consists of 16 residues. V shed 4 bases, J shed 4 bases, and the junction held 10 bases outside the gene matches. Per germline, CDR1 SGHTA and CDR2 FQGNSA. The CDR3 DNA reads as TGTGCCAGCAGCTCCCGTACGGGACTAGTGTCAGATACGCAGTATTTT. Amino acids: CASSSRTGLVSDTQYF.

The chain joins TRBV18 to TRBJ2-1; 7 positions match TRBD2. The CDR3 runs to 15 residues. Germline values: CDR1 KGHSH, CDR2 LQKENI. V shed 2 bases and J 8 bases; nucleotides not matched to a gene: 9. The CDR3 protein is CASSPTRLAPHEQFF. DNA of the CDR3: TGTGCCAGCTCACCAACGAGACTAGCCCCCCATGAGCAGTTCTTC. Full variable domain (outside the CDR3, taken from reference TRBV18 and TRBJ2-1): NAGVMQNPRHLVRRRGQEARLRCSPMKGHSHVYWYRQLPEEGLKFMVYLQKENIIDESGMPKERFSAEFPKEGPSILRIQQVVRGDSAAYFCASSPTRLAPHEQFFGPGTRLTVL.

This clone was picked up one time. The rearrangement uses TRBV9 and TRBJ2-7; TRBD1 matches at 7 bases. V was pared by 2 bases and J by 0 bases, with 8 bases of the junction left unmatched. The V gene's germline CDR1 is SGDLS and CDR2 YYNGEE. The CDR3 runs to 16 residues. The CDR3 is CASSVGKTGASYEQYF. The CDR3 nucleotides are TGTGCCAGCAGCGTCGGAAAAACAGGGGCCTCCTACGAGCAGTACTTC.

The rearrangement uses TRBV4-2 and TRBJ2-7; 10 positions match TRBD2. V lost 6 bases to trimming and J lost 2 bases; unmatched junction nucleotides: 7. Germline loops: CDR1 LGHNA, CDR2 YNFKEQ. CDR3 length: 15 residues. CDR3 in amino acids: CASSRNSGGAYEQYF. CDR3 coding DNA: TGTGCCAGCAGTCGGAACAGCGGGGGGGCCTACGAGCAGTACTTC.

The J gene is TRBJ2-6, the V gene TRBV19, with 7 bases that match TRBD1. V shed 2 bases, J shed 1 base, and the junction held 11 bases outside the gene matches. This CDR3 is 19 amino acids long. Looked up from germline, CDR1 is LNHDA and CDR2 is SQIVND (reference sequence). The CDR3 nucleotides read TGTGCCAGTAGTATATGGGGGACAGATGTGTTGTCTGGGGCCAACGTCCTGACTTTC. The encoded protein is CASSIWGTDVLSGANVLTF.

The chain joins TRBV27 to TRBJ2-7, with 8 bases matching TRBD2. Germline values: CDR1 MNHEY, CDR2 SMNVEV (reference sequence). The V and J ends lost 8 bases and 2 bases, in that order; junction bases with no gene match: 11. The length of the CDR3 is 15 residues. CDR3 bases: TGTGCCAGCGGAGGTTTCGGTAGCGGGGCCTACGAGCAGTACTTC. It specifies CASGGFGSGAYEQYF.

The chain is built from TRBV15 and TRBJ1-2; tentatively, D is TRBD1 (5 bases). The V end lost 3 bases, the J end lost 3 bases, and 11 bases lay between the germline ends. Germline CDR1 reads LNHNV; CDR2 reads YYDKDF (reference sequence). This CDR3 comprises 14 residues. Written as DNA, the CDR3 is TGTGCCACCAGCAGTTCCGGGACTTACTATGGCTACACCTTC. Translated, it gives CATSSSGTYYGYTF.